Listed below are T cell receptor beta chains from one sample, sequenced in a study of CD8 T cells in ankylosing spondylitis. In TCRdb, the 5' RACE reads were re-called with MiXCR into one record per CDR3 protein. The repertoire holds around 150,000 distinct CDR3 sequences, around a tenth seen once, with 25% to 35% in the top ten. Sequencing used blood, either unsorted or a sorted T cell fraction (not recorded which). Receptors were obtained from a male donor with ankylosing spondylitis or in good health (not recorded which). CDR3s include the opening cysteine and the closing phenylalanine or tryptophan. Fields, in order: J gene, D gene, V gene, clone size, CDR3 protein, CDR3 DNA. D genes are given only for firm matches. A row's size may be missing; if present it is once, few, many or a size class.

TRBJ1-1	TRBD1	TRBV19	.	CASTAGQPNTEAFF	TGTGCCAGTACTGCGGGACAGCCGAACACTGAAGCTTTCTTT
TRBJ1-2	.	TRBV3-1	few	CASSQELIGGRGYTF	TGTGCCAGCAGCCAAGAGTTAATAGGGGGGCGAGGCTACACCTTC
TRBJ1-2	.	TRBV6-2/TRBV6-3	many	CASSYTPINPYGYTF	TGTGCCAGCAGTTACACCCCGATAAACCCCTATGGCTACACCTTC
TRBJ2-2	.	TRBV29-1	many	CSAPQGSDTGELFF	TGCAGCGCCCCGCAGGGCTCGGACACCGGGGAGCTGTTTTTT
TRBJ2-4	.	TRBV11-2	few	CASSLRRTLIQYF	TGTGCCAGCAGCTTAAGACGGACCCTCATTCAGTACTTC
TRBJ1-2	.	TRBV12-3/TRBV12-4	.	CASSPGRRTNYGYTF	TGTGCCAGCAGCCCCGGGCGGAGGACTAACTATGGCTACACCTTC
TRBJ2-1	TRBD1	TRBV6-5	.	CASVARDRGNNEQFF	TGTGCCAGCGTTGCCCGGGACAGGGGAAACAATGAGCAGTTCTTC
TRBJ2-5	.	TRBV12-5	many	CASGSTDNRGRETQYF	TGTGCTAGTGGTTCGACCGATAATAGGGGGAGAGAGACCCAGTACTTC
TRBJ1-2	.	TRBV5-4	many	CASSLGVQGRLSSNYGYTF	TGTGCCAGCAGCTTGGGTGTCCAGGGCCGGTTATCATCTAACTATGGCTACACCTTC
TRBJ1-1	.	TRBV5-1	many	CASSLGDGRDTEAFF	TGCGCCAGCAGCTTGGGGGACGGCCGGGACACTGAAGCTTTCTTT
TRBJ1-5	TRBD1	TRBV12-3/TRBV12-4	.	CASSFLQGSNQPQHF	TGTGCCAGCAGTTTTTTACAGGGGAGCAATCAGCCCCAGCATTTT
TRBJ2-1	TRBD1	TRBV7-2	few	CASSLVQGQGIDNEQFF	TGTGCCAGCAGCTTAGTTCAGGGACAGGGAATAGACAATGAGCAGTTCTTC
TRBJ2-1	.	TRBV10-3	many	CAISGPDRSYNEQFF	TGTGCCATCAGTGGACCGGACAGATCCTACAATGAGCAGTTCTTC
TRBJ2-2	.	TRBV10-3	many	CAISELVRTGNTGELFF	TGTGCCATCAGTGAACTGGTTAGGACTGGGAACACCGGGGAGCTGTTTTTT
TRBJ2-1	TRBD2	TRBV24-1	many	CATSGASGRYNEQFF	TGTGCCACCAGTGGCGCTAGCGGGAGGTACAATGAGCAGTTCTTC
TRBJ2-3	TRBD2	TRBV7-9	few	CASSSPPGRAQDTQYF	TGTGCCAGCAGCTCCCCCCCCGGGAGGGCCCAAGATACGCAGTATTTT
TRBJ2-7	TRBD2	TRBV29-1	many	CSVEGWGGTSYEQYF	TGCAGCGTTGAAGGTTGGGGGGGAACATCCTACGAGCAGTACTTC
TRBJ2-7	.	TRBV30	.	CAWSDSYEQYF	TGTGCCTGGAGTGACTCCTACGAGCAGTACTTC
TRBJ2-1	.	TRBV7-6	few	CASSQGGGRGWDEQFF	TGTGCCAGCAGCCAGGGGGGGGGACGAGGATGGGATGAGCAGTTCTTC
TRBJ2-1	.	TRBV25-1	many	CASSDPRGAYNEQFF	TGTGCCAGCAGTGACCCCCGGGGCGCGTACAATGAGCAGTTCTTC
TRBJ1-1	.	TRBV29-1	few	CSVEEGTGEAFF	TGCAGCGTTGAAGAAGGGACGGGTGAAGCTTTCTTT
TRBJ2-2	.	TRBV9	many	CASSVRPAGELFF	TGTGCCAGCAGCGTCCGCCCGGCCGGGGAGCTGTTTTTT
TRBJ2-7	.	TRBV7-2	few	CASSLVATTYEQYF	TGTGCCAGCAGCTTAGTCGCAACCACCTACGAGCAGTACTTC
TRBJ1-2	.	TRBV5-1	few	CASSVDNYGYTF	TGCGCCAGCAGCGTCGACAACTATGGCTACACCTTC
TRBJ1-2	.	TRBV10-3	many	CAISEPRGPFSYTF	TGTGCCATCAGTGAGCCTAGGGGTCCTTTTAGCTACACCTTC
TRBJ2-3	TRBD2	TRBV20-1	many	CSAKLLAGGRGGTDTQYF	TGCAGTGCTAAGTTACTAGCGGGAGGTAGAGGTGGCACAGATACGCAGTATTTT
TRBJ2-5	TRBD1	TRBV19	few	CASSPDRTGPETQYF	TGTGCCAGTAGTCCGGACAGGACAGGGCCAGAGACCCAGTACTTC
TRBJ2-7	TRBD1	TRBV20-1	.	CSAPRDRGSHEQYF	TGCAGTGCCCCCCGGGACAGGGGGTCCCACGAGCAGTACTTC
TRBJ2-2	.	TRBV5-1	.	CASSTASGYGGELFF	TGCGCCAGCAGCACTGCGAGCGGGTACGGCGGGGAGCTGTTTTTT
TRBJ2-3	TRBD2	TRBV20-1	.	CSARLAGVSTDTQYF	TGCAGTGCCAGACTAGCGGGGGTTAGCACAGATACGCAGTATTTT
TRBJ2-2	TRBD1	TRBV24-1	many	CATRRGQGGELFF	TGTGCCACTCGTAGGGGGCAAGGCGGGGAGCTGTTTTTT
TRBJ2-3	TRBD2	TRBV7-9	.	CASSSLAGDADTQYF	TGTGCCAGCAGCTCACTAGCGGGAGATGCAGATACGCAGTATTTT
TRBJ2-3	TRBD1	TRBV5-1	many	CASSSSGTGPSTDTQYF	TGCGCCAGCAGCTCCTCCGGGACAGGGCCTTCCACAGATACGCAGTATTTT
TRBJ2-1	.	TRBV10-3	.	CAISEGSPQGQFF	TGTGCCATCAGTGAGGGATCACCACAGGGGCAGTTCTTC
TRBJ2-1	.	TRBV19	many	CASSILHNEQFF	TGTGCCAGTAGTATATTGCACAATGAGCAGTTCTTC
TRBJ2-2	TRBD2	TRBV10-2	.	CASREAGGPTGELFF	TGCGCCAGCAGAGAAGCGGGAGGGCCAACCGGGGAGCTGTTTTTT
TRBJ2-1	TRBD2	TRBV5-1	few	CASSWRLAGSTEQFF	TGCGCCAGCAGCTGGAGACTAGCGGGGAGTACTGAGCAGTTCTTC
TRBJ1-2	.	TRBV28	.	CASSFPQTYGYIF	TGTGCCAGCAGTTTCCCTCAGACTTACGGCTACATCTTC
TRBJ2-4	TRBD1	TRBV27	many	CASSWTEGAIQYF	TGTGCCAGCAGCTGGACAGAGGGGGCCATTCAGTACTTC
TRBJ1-3	.	TRBV27	.	CASSSGYEGNTIYF	TGTGCCAGCAGTTCAGGGTATGAGGGAAACACCATATATTTT
TRBJ2-7	TRBD2	TRBV20-1	many	CSARVAGYSYEQYF	TGCAGTGCTAGGGTAGCGGGTTACTCCTACGAGCAGTACTTC
TRBJ2-7	.	TRBV7-2	many	CASSPGRQTGYEQYF	TGTGCCAGCAGCCCGGGACGCCAAACGGGCTACGAGCAGTACTTC
TRBJ1-4	TRBD1	TRBV6-1	.	CASKPTGDVDEKLFF	TGTGCCAGCAAGCCTACAGGGGACGTAGATGAAAAACTGTTTTTT
TRBJ1-1	.	TRBV3-1	few	CASSRTGIEAFF	TGTGCCAGCAGCCGAACAGGAATTGAAGCTTTCTTT
TRBJ2-5	TRBD2	TRBV27	once	CASSPRGASGGETQYF	TGTGCCAGCAGTCCCAGAGGGGCTAGCGGGGGAGAGACCCAGTACTTC
TRBJ1-2	TRBD1	TRBV10-2	.	CASSGGTGAFGYTF	TGCGCCAGCAGTGGCGGGACAGGGGCTTTTGGCTACACCTTC
TRBJ1-4	.	TRBV5-1	few	CASSLARTASAEKLFF	TGCGCCAGCAGCTTGGCCCGGACAGCCTCGGCTGAAAAACTGTTTTTT
TRBJ1-1	.	TRBV6-2/TRBV6-3	many	CASRGQYMNTEAFF	TGTGCCAGCAGAGGACAGTACATGAACACTGAAGCTTTCTTT
TRBJ1-4	.	TRBV6-1	many	CASRRIATNEKLFF	TGTGCCAGCAGGAGGATCGCAACTAATGAAAAACTGTTTTTT
TRBJ2-2	TRBD2	TRBV12-3/TRBV12-4	many	CASIASGRASRELFF	TGTGCCAGCATAGCTAGCGGGAGGGCCAGCCGGGAGCTGTTTTTT
TRBJ2-5	TRBD1	TRBV2	many	CASRMDRVQETQYF	TGTGCCAGCAGAATGGACAGGGTTCAAGAGACCCAGTACTTC
TRBJ2-3	TRBD2	TRBV6-1	few	CASRQGLAGRSADTQYF	TGTGCCAGCCGGCAGGGACTAGCCGGGAGGAGCGCAGATACGCAGTATTTT
TRBJ1-4	.	TRBV6-5	many	CASSYSARGYTTNEKLFF	TGTGCCAGCAGTTACTCGGCCAGGGGCTACACAACTAATGAAAAACTGTTTTTT
TRBJ1-6	TRBD1	TRBV20-1	.	CSARLGQGGNSPLHF	TGCAGTGCTAGGCTAGGACAGGGAGGAAATTCACCCCTCCACTTT
TRBJ2-3	.	TRBV3-1	many	CASSQDPRLGASTDTQYF	TGTGCCAGCAGCCAAGACCCCAGACTAGGAGCGAGCACAGATACGCAGTATTTT
TRBJ2-3	TRBD2	TRBV28	many	CASTLKPASGRQYF	TGTGCCAGCACCCTAAAGCCGGCTAGCGGGAGGCAGTATTTT
TRBJ2-3	.	TRBV12-3/TRBV12-4	.	CASSLHPPDTQYF	TGTGCCAGCAGTCTACACCCACCAGATACGCAGTATTTT
TRBJ1-1	.	TRBV28	many	CASSSPSGGYTEAFF	TGTGCCAGCAGTTCCCCCTCCGGGGGTTACACTGAAGCTTTCTTT
TRBJ1-2	.	TRBV14	few	CASSQGGQRANYGYTF	TGTGCCAGCAGCCAAGGGGGCCAGAGAGCTAACTATGGCTACACCTTC